This TCR beta chain was recovered during a study of CD8 T cells in ankylosing spondylitis. Study results and caveats: Among TCR beta sequences, a motif of eight or nine highly homologous variants appeared characteristic of ankylosing spondylitis blood.

Using its own MiXCR run on the 5' RACE reads, TCRdb lists one record per CDR3 protein. The table has some 87,000 distinct CDR3 sequences, around 30% seen once; the top ten hold 55% to 75%. Trimming cost V 2 bases and J 7 bases, with 16 bases left between them. The CDR3 is 15 residues long. CDR1 is SGHKS, CDR2 YYEKEE, per germline (reference sequence). A word on this clonotype: Its specificity is unknown.

This TCR was sampled from a male donor with ankylosing spondylitis or in good health (not recorded which). Sequenced: blood, either unsorted or a sorted T cell fraction (not recorded which). The chain carries TRBV5-5 and TRBJ1-5; no definite D call. CDR3: CASSLEALRGQPQHF. In nucleotides, the CDR3 is TGTGCCAGCAGCTTAGAGGCTCTTAGAGGACAGCCCCAGCATTTT.